This is a list of T cell receptor beta chains from one sample in a study of cytomegalovirus exposure and HLA in healthy donors. Sequencing used immunoSEQ multiplex PCR; TCRdb keeps in-frame clones, though not all of them. The repertoire holds more than 150,000 clones, with around four fifths as singletons. The specimen was PBMCs. Source of these receptors: a young man in good health and CMV-seronegative. The CDR3 runs from the conserved cysteine through the conserved F or W. The order of the fields is D gene, clone size, J gene, CDR3 length, V gene, CDR3 protein, CDR3 DNA. A D gene is named only where the DNA matches it firmly. Only some rows state a clone size, as once, few, many or a class for expanded clones.

D: .
size: .
J: TRBJ2-1
length: 14
V: TRBV7-8
CDR3: CASSLGSPVNEQFF
DNA: TGTGCCAGCAGCTTAGGATCCCCAGTCAATGAGCAGTTCTTC

D: .
size: .
J: TRBJ1-5
length: 14
V: TRBV13
CDR3: CASRLGGAGQPQHF
DNA: TGTGCCAGCAGGCTAGGGGGGGCAGGGCAGCCCCAGCATTTT

D: TRBD1
size: few
J: TRBJ2-7
length: 14
V: TRBV28
CDR3: CASSLGTGVHEQYF
DNA: TGTGCCAGCAGTTTGGGGACAGGGGTGCACGAGCAGTACTTC

D: TRBD1
size: .
J: TRBJ1-2
length: 15
V: TRBV28
CDR3: CASSPGTGGAEGYTF
DNA: TGTGCCAGCAGTCCCGGGACAGGGGGCGCGGAAGGCTACACCTTC

D: TRBD2
size: .
J: TRBJ2-7
length: 16
V: TRBV7-2
CDR3: CASSLGAGGLVYEQYF
DNA: TGTGCCAGCAGCCTAGGGGCGGGAGGGTTGGTGTACGAGCAGTACTTC

D: .
size: .
J: TRBJ2-5
length: 13
V: TRBV19
CDR3: CASSIDQEETQYF
DNA: TGTGCCAGTAGTATAGATCAAGAGGAGACCCAGTACTTC

D: TRBD2
size: .
J: TRBJ2-3
length: 14
V: TRBV19
CDR3: CASSILAGPDTQYF
DNA: TGTGCCAGTAGTATTCTAGCGGGGCCAGATACGCAGTATTTT

D: .
size: .
J: TRBJ1-4
length: 12
V: TRBV7-9
CDR3: CASSLPNEKLFF
DNA: TGTGCCAGCAGCTTACCAAATGAAAAACTGTTTTTT

D: TRBD1
size: .
J: TRBJ2-7
length: 15
V: TRBV28
CDR3: CASSPGTGHSYEQYF
DNA: TGTGCCAGCAGCCCCGGGACAGGGCACTCCTACGAGCAGTACTTC

D: TRBD1
size: .
J: TRBJ1-3
length: 17
V: TRBV5-1
CDR3: CASSLGKTGGYGNTIYF
DNA: TGCGCCAGCAGCTTGGGCAAGACAGGGGGTTATGGAAACACCATATATTTT

D: .
size: .
J: TRBJ2-7
length: 16
V: TRBV7-8
CDR3: CASSPGINRVGYEQYF
DNA: TGTGCCAGCAGCCCTGGAATAAACAGGGTTGGCTACGAGCAGTACTTC

D: .
size: .
J: TRBJ2-3
length: 12
V: TRBV27
CDR3: CASSSFTDTQYF
DNA: TGTGCCAGCAGTTCCTTCACAGATACGCAGTATTTT

D: .
size: .
J: TRBJ2-1
length: 16
V: TRBV4-2
CDR3: CASSQDGPTGGDEQFF
DNA: TGTGCCAGCAGCCAAGATGGCCCCACAGGGGGGGATGAGCAGTTCTTC

D: .
size: .
J: TRBJ2-7
length: 15
V: TRBV7-9
CDR3: CASSFSWGTTYEQYF
DNA: TGTGCCAGCAGCTTTTCCTGGGGGACAACCTACGAGCAGTACTTC

D: .
size: .
J: TRBJ2-2
length: 15
V: TRBV7-2
CDR3: CASSLVPADTGELFF
DNA: TGTGCCAGCAGCTTAGTCCCGGCGGACACCGGGGAGCTGTTTTTT

D: TRBD2
size: .
J: TRBJ2-1
length: 16
V: TRBV7-2
CDR3: CASSSDSGGLFGEQFF
DNA: TGTGCCAGCAGCTCGGATAGCGGGGGGCTTTTCGGGGAGCAGTTCTTC

D: .
size: .
J: TRBJ2-1
length: 15
V: TRBV7-7
CDR3: CASSLDRGSYNEQFF
DNA: TGTGCTAGCAGCTTAGATCGGGGCTCCTACAATGAGCAGTTCTTC

D: TRBD1
size: .
J: TRBJ1-2
length: 12
V: TRBV5-1
CDR3: CASSYYRGGYTF
DNA: TGCGCCAGCAGCTACTACAGGGGCGGCTACACCTTC

D: .
size: few
J: TRBJ2-7
length: 15
V: TRBV7-8
CDR3: CASRLSLSGYYEQYF
DNA: TGTGCCAGCAGGCTTAGCCTTAGCGGCTACTACGAGCAGTACTTC

D: TRBD1
size: .
J: TRBJ1-1
length: 15
V: TRBV2
CDR3: CASSGQGSMNTEAFF
DNA: TGTGCCAGCAGTGGACAGGGATCGATGAACACTGAAGCTTTCTTT

D: TRBD2
size: .
J: TRBJ2-5
length: 16
V: TRBV5-1
CDR3: CASSLTSGGLQETQYF
DNA: TGCGCCAGCAGCTTGACTAGCGGGGGATTACAAGAGACCCAGTACTTC

D: .
size: .
J: TRBJ2-5
length: 14
V: TRBV6-5
CDR3: CASSRYSEKETQYF
DNA: TGTGCCAGCAGTCGCTATTCTGAGAAAGAGACCCAGTACTTC

D: TRBD2
size: .
J: TRBJ2-1
length: 13
V: TRBV6-5
CDR3: CASTAGGGNEQFF
DNA: TGTGCCAGCACAGCGGGGGGAGGCAATGAGCAGTTCTTC

D: TRBD2
size: .
J: TRBJ2-1
length: 16
V: TRBV27
CDR3: CASSLSLGLAIYEQFF
DNA: TGTGCCAGCAGTTTATCGTTGGGACTAGCGATTTATGAGCAGTTCTTC

D: TRBD2
size: .
J: TRBJ2-5
length: 15
V: TRBV30
CDR3: CAWRGLASNQETQYF
DNA: TGTGCCTGGAGGGGACTAGCTTCTAACCAAGAGACCCAGTACTTC

D: .
size: .
J: TRBJ2-5
length: 11
V: TRBV5-1
CDR3: CASSGGETQYF
DNA: TGCGCCAGCAGCGGAGGAGAGACCCAGTACTTC

D: TRBD2
size: few
J: TRBJ2-7
length: 14
V: TRBV6-5
CDR3: CASRSSGRADEQYF
DNA: TGTGCCAGCAGATCTAGCGGGAGGGCCGACGAGCAGTACTTC